This T cell receptor beta chain originates from a study of T cell changes during pregnancy in multiple sclerosis. Germline CDR1 and CDR2: SGHNT and YYREEE (reference sequence). Between the trimmed V and J ends, which lost 1 base and 1 base, there was a span of 2 bases. CDR3 size: 12 residues. Libraries were prepared by immunoSEQ multiplex PCR; TCRdb keeps only in-frame clonotypes and omits some of them. The profile shows 64,000 or so clones, over 95% of them singletons. The rearrangement uses TRBV5-4 and TRBJ1-1; no firm D call. This material consisted of CD8+ T cells from peripheral blood mononuclear cells, taken after pregnancy. This clonotype originated in a female donor with multiple sclerosis, enrolled in a pregnancy study. This CDR3 is CASSLQNTEAFF. The CDR3 DNA sequence: TGTGCCAGCAGCTTGCAGAACACTGAAGCTTTCTTT.